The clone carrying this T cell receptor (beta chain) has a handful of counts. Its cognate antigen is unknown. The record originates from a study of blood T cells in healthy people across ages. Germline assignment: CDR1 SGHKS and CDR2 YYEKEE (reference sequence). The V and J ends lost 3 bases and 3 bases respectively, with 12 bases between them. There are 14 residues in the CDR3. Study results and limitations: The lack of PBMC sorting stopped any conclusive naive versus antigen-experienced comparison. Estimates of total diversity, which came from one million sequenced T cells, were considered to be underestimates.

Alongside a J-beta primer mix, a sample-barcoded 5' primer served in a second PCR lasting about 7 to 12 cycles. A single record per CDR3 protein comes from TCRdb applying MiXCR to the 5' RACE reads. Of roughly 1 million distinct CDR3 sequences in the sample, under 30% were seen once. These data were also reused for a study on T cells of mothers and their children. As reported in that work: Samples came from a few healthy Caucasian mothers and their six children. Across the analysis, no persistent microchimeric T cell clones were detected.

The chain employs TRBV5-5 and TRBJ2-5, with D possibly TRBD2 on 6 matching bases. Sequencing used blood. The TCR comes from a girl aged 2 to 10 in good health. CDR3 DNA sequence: TGTGCCAGCAGCTGGGGACTGGTGAAAGAGACCCAGTACTTC. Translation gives CASSWGLVKETQYF.